These 16 T cell receptor beta chains were sequenced from one sample in a study of somatic mutations in cytotoxic T cells in rheumatoid arthritis. The assay was immunoSEQ multiplex PCR, and TCRdb's table has in-frame clones only and misses some. Of more than 15,000 clones listed, over 70% are singletons. The specimen was CD8+ T cells sorted from blood. All receptors come from a woman in her sixties or seventies in good health.

The chain has TRBV13 and TRBJ2-1, with D tentatively TRBD2 (5 bases). Between the trimmed V and J ends, which lost 6 bases and 6 bases, there was a span of 18 bases. The CDR3 extends over 15 amino acids. Germline-derived CDR1 and CDR2 are PRHDT and FYEKMQ (reference sequence). For the CDR3, the DNA is TGTGCCAGCAGTCTAGAGCGCCGGGGTTTCAATGAGCAGTTCTTC. This gives the protein CASSLERRGFNEQFF.

The genes are TRBV20-1 and TRBJ2-2, with D unclear. The CDR3 totals 11 residues. Germline values: CDR1 DFQATT, CDR2 SNEGSKA (reference sequence). V shed 5 bases and J shed 8 bases, with 9 bases lying between them. The CDR3, as DNA: TGCAGTGCTCCCGAAGGGGGGGAGCTGTTTTTT. This codes for CSAPEGGELFF.

The rearrangement links TRBV18 to TRBJ2-1; TRBD2 matches 12 bases. Germline CDR1 KGHSH, CDR2 LQKENI. J was trimmed by 7 bases and V by 3 bases; bases with no gene match: 7. CDR3 length: 16 amino acids. The chain's CDR3 is CASSPLTSGSLNEQFF. For the CDR3, the DNA is TGTGCCAGCTCACCGTTGACTAGCGGGAGTTTGAATGAGCAGTTCTTC.

This chain connects TRBV7-7 to TRBJ2-7; D unresolved. The germline V gene has CDR1 SSHAT and CDR2 FNYEAQ (reference sequence). Deletions cut 3 bases from V and 1 base from J, with 7 bases between. The CDR3 runs 13 residues. The CDR3 loop reads CASSFGPSYEQYF. The CDR3, as DNA: TGTGCCAGCAGCTTCGGCCCTTCCTACGAGCAGTACTTC.

This chain joins TRBV11-2 and TRBJ1-1; D gene ambiguous. The length of the CDR3 is 14 residues. Germline loops: CDR1 SGHAT, CDR2 FQNNGV. The V end was cut by 5 bases, the J end by 1 base, with 11 bases between. Written as DNA, the CDR3 is TGTGCCAGCAGCGAAGGACGGGGGAACACTGAAGCTTTCTTT. This gives the protein CASSEGRGNTEAFF.

The chain carries TRBV19 and TRBJ2-7; 8 positions match TRBD2. Per the germline V gene, CDR1 is LNHDA and CDR2 is SQIVND (reference sequence). With 3 bases clipped from V and 2 bases from J, the junction kept 6 bases outside the gene matches. The CDR3 is made up of 15 amino acids. The CDR3 DNA reads TGTGCCAGTAGTATTAGCGGGGCAAAAACCTACGAGCAGTACTTC. This codes for CASSISGAKTYEQYF.

V is TRBV29-1 and J is TRBJ2-1; D is perhaps TRBD2 (6 bases). The CDR3 spans 14 residues. The germline V gene has CDR1 SQVTM and CDR2 ANQGSEA. Trimming shortened V by 8 bases and J by 6 bases, and 20 bases separated the two germline ends. The CDR3 DNA reads TGCAGCTCTCCGGGGGAGGTGTCTAGCAATGAGCAGTTCTTC. Translated: CSSPGEVSSNEQFF.

The chain joins TRBV7-9 to TRBJ1-1; 7 bases line up with TRBD1. V lost 4 bases and J lost 1; bases outside the gene matches: 9. Per the germline V gene, CDR1 is SEHNR and CDR2 is FQNEAQ (reference sequence). This CDR3 spans 16 amino acids. The CDR3 protein is CASSSIRTGENTEAFF. Written as DNA, the CDR3 is TGTGCCAGCAGCTCAATTAGGACAGGAGAGAACACTGAAGCTTTCTTT.

The chain has TRBV5-4 and TRBJ1-1, with D possibly being TRBD1 (6 bases). The CDR3 is 14 residues long. From germline, CDR1 is SGHNT and CDR2 YYREEE (reference sequence). Trimming shortened V by 3 bases and J by 0 bases, and 9 bases separated the two germline ends. The CDR3 is CASSSGQLNTEAFF. In nucleotides, the CDR3 is TGTGCCAGCAGCTCCGGACAGTTGAACACTGAAGCTTTCTTT.

This clone has more than one count but fewer than ten. This sequence joins TRBV19 and TRBJ1-1; tentative D call: TRBD1 (6 bases). This CDR3 has 14 residues. Germline V gene data show CDR1 as LNHDA and CDR2 as SQIVND (reference sequence). Trimming pared 7 bases from V and 3 bases from J, leaving 15 bases between. The CDR3: CASTTIEGDTEAFF. For the CDR3, the DNA is TGTGCCAGTACCACTATCGAGGGGGACACTGAAGCTTTCTTT. Complete variable domain (other parts from reference TRBV19 and TRBJ1-1): DGGITQSPKYLFRKEGQNVTLSCEQNLNHDAMYWYRQDPGQGLRLIYYSQIVNDFQKGDIAEGYSVSREKKESFPLTVTSAQKNPTAFYLCASTTIEGDTEAFFGQGTRLTVV.

The chain carries TRBV10-3 and TRBJ1-3; 10 bases map to TRBD1. CDR1 is ENHRY and CDR2 is SYGVKD in the germline V gene. V shed 8 bases, J shed 2 bases, and the junction held 6 bases outside the gene matches. CDR3 length equals 15 residues. The CDR3 spells CAIWGQGITGNTIYF. CDR3 DNA sequence: TGTGCCATCTGGGGACAGGGGATAACTGGAAACACCATATATTTT.

This chain uses TRBV14 with TRBJ2-7; weak D call: TRBD1 (7 bases). CDR1 is SGHDN, CDR2 FVKESK, per germline. The V end was cut by 4 bases, the J end by 2 bases, with 18 bases between. This CDR3 is built from 16 residues. CDR3 sequence: CASSLIKGGGPYEQYF. CDR3 coding DNA: TGTGCCAGCAGCCTCATTAAAGGAGGGGGCCCCTACGAGCAGTACTTC.

The chain is built from TRBV14 and TRBJ2-1; D remains ambiguous. V was trimmed by 4 bases and J by 0 bases, leaving 19 bases between them. The CDR3 runs 18 residues. Germline V lookup: CDR1 SGHDN, CDR2 FVKESK. CDR3: CASSPLYLTSSSYNEQFF. The CDR3 DNA is TGTGCCAGCAGCCCCCTTTACCTCACATCGAGCTCCTACAATGAGCAGTTCTTC.

This clone was counted between two and nine times. This chain uses TRBV5-4 with TRBJ1-1; D is perhaps TRBD1 (5 bases). The ends were cut back, 2 bases at V and 5 bases at J, with 16 bases in the middle. This CDR3 has 15 amino acids. Germline V gene sequence: CDR1 SGHNT, CDR2 YYREEE (reference sequence). CDR3 bases: TGTGCCAGCAGCTTACTTTTCGGGACGGCAACTGAAGCTTTCTTT. Translating gives CASSLLFGTATEAFF. Filled out from reference TRBV5-4 and TRBJ1-1, the complete variable domain reads ETGVTQSPTHLIKTRGQQVTLRCSSQSGHNTVSWYQQALGQGPQFIFQYYREEENGRGNFPPRFSGLQFPNYSSELNVNALELDDSALYLCASSLLFGTATEAFFGQGTRLTVV.

This clone was detected only a few times. This chain joins TRBV7-8 and TRBJ1-1; perhaps TRBD1 as D (5 bases). The CDR3 is 13 residues long. The germline V gene has CDR1 SGHVS and CDR2 FQNEAQ. V dropped 2 bases and J dropped 4 bases, with 8 bases sitting between them. CDR3 bases: TGTGCCAGCAGCTTAAGGGGATCCACTGAAGCTTTCTTT. It yields the protein CASSLRGSTEAFF.

The V call is TRBV6-5, the J call TRBJ2-5, with a possible D match to TRBD1 (5 bases). Germline assignment: CDR1 MNHEY and CDR2 SVGAGI. This CDR3 spans 13 amino acids. V was trimmed by 5 bases and J by 1 base, leaving 8 bases between them. The CDR3 region has the DNA TGTGCCAGCAGTGGCAGGGCCCAAGAGACCCAGTACTTC. It translates to CASSGRAQETQYF.